These 26 T cell receptor beta chains were sequenced from one sample in a study of cytomegalovirus exposure and HLA in healthy donors. PCR primers comprised 60 Vbeta and 13 Jbeta primers. Produced via immunoSEQ multiplex PCR; TCRdb's table is partial and in-frame only. The sample consists of some 60,000 clones, about 79% of them appearing once. The specimen was PBMCs. These receptors came from a man between 35 and 55 years old in good health and CMV-seronegative.

This chain links TRBV11-2 with TRBJ1-6; unclear D gene. Trimming cost V 2 bases and J 7 bases, with 12 bases left between them. The CDR3 extends over 15 amino acids. Germline V gene sequence: CDR1 SGHAT, CDR2 FQNNGV. The CDR3 nucleotides read TGTGCCAGCAGCTTAAATGCAGGCCCGAATTCACCCCTCCACTTT. Translated, it gives CASSLNAGPNSPLHF.

The chain joins TRBV27 to TRBJ2-3; the match to TRBD2 covers 9 bases. CDR1 and CDR2 from the germline V gene are MNHEY and SMNVEV (reference sequence). The CDR3 runs to 16 residues. The V and J ends lost 5 bases and 2 bases, in that order; junction bases with no gene match: 8. CDR3 bases: TGTGCCAGCAGTCCCACGGCGGGGGGGCCCACAGATACGCAGTATTTT. It is translated as CASSPTAGGPTDTQYF.

The V gene is TRBV10-1, the J gene TRBJ1-2; no reliable D call. V was shortened by 6 bases and J by 5 bases, with 13 bases between the two germline ends. The CDR3 length is 13 residues. The germline V gene encodes CDR1 WNHNN and CDR2 SYGVQD (reference sequence). The CDR3 protein is CASRGRPFYGYTF. The CDR3 bases are TGCGCCAGCAGGGGCAGGCCCTTTTATGGCTACACCTTC.

The chain has TRBV2 and TRBJ2-5; 8 positions match TRBD1. The CDR3 length is 12 residues. CDR1 and CDR2 from the germline V gene are SNHLY and FYNNEI. J was trimmed by 5 bases and V by 10 bases; bases with no gene match: 6. The CDR3 loop is CAIYRGIETQYF. The CDR3 coding sequence is TGTGCCATATACAGGGGGATCGAGACCCAGTACTTC.

The gene calls are TRBV11-2 and TRBJ1-1; maybe TRBD1 (5 bases). The CDR3 covers 15 residues. V was pared by 5 bases and J by 1 base, with 14 bases between. The germline gives CDR1 SGHAT, CDR2 FQNNGV. Here the CDR3 reads CASSGLGVENTEAFF. The CDR3 DNA sequence: TGTGCCAGCAGCGGGCTAGGGGTGGAGAACACTGAAGCTTTCTTT.

The chain couples TRBV19 to TRBJ2-1; 8 nucleotides line up with TRBD1. From germline, CDR1 is LNHDA and CDR2 SQIVND (reference sequence). V shed 3 bases and J 15 bases; nucleotides not matched to a gene: 4. The CDR3 covers 11 residues. CDR3 amino acids: CASSMQGAVFF. DNA of the CDR3: TGTGCCAGTAGTATGCAGGGGGCCGTGTTCTTC.

The chain recombines TRBV10-3 with TRBJ2-2, with TRBD1 matching 9 bases. The length of the CDR3 is 17 residues. Germline loops: CDR1 ENHRY, CDR2 SYGVKD. The V and J ends lost 7 bases and 6 bases, in that order; junction bases with no gene match: 15. CDR3 loop: CAITQPLRTGEPGELFF. CDR3 coding DNA: TGTGCCATCACTCAACCGCTTAGGACAGGGGAGCCCGGGGAGCTGTTTTTT.

This chain joins TRBV5-6 and TRBJ2-5, with 13 bases that match TRBD2. The CDR3 length is 16 residues. Germline lookup yields CDR1 SGHDT and CDR2 YYEEEE. With V trimmed by 4 bases and J by 1 base, 4 bases remained unmatched. For the CDR3, the DNA is TGTGCCAGCAGCCTGGGACTAGCGGGGTTCCAAGAGACCCAGTACTTC. Amino acid sequence: CASSLGLAGFQETQYF.

The rearrangement uses TRBV29-1 and TRBJ2-3, with TRBD2 matching over 11 bases. The length of the CDR3 is 15 residues. J was trimmed by 2 bases and V by 2 bases; bases with no gene match: 3. Germline V CDR1 and CDR2: SQVTM, ANQGSEA. The CDR3 region is CSVEPSGGYTDTQYF. The CDR3 bases are TGCAGCGTTGAACCTAGCGGGGGGTACACAGATACGCAGTATTTT.

The V gene is TRBV29-1, the J gene TRBJ2-5; 9 bases agree with TRBD2. The CDR3 extends over 14 amino acids. V dropped 5 bases and J dropped 4; count of bases not matched to a gene: 8. Germline-derived CDR1 and CDR2 are SQVTM and ANQGSEA. In DNA, the CDR3 is TGCAGCGTTCGCCGCGGGGGGGCCGGAGAGACCCAGTACTTC. This sequence encodes CSVRRGGAGETQYF. Full variable domain (remainder filled in from reference TRBV29-1 and TRBJ2-5): SAVISQKPSRDICQRGTSLTIQCQVDSQVTMMFWYRQQPGQSLTLIATANQGSEATYESGFVIDKFPISRPNLTFSTLTVSNMSPEDSSIYLCSVRRGGAGETQYFGPGTRLLVL.

The gene calls are TRBV11-2 and TRBJ1-1, with D unresolved. CDR1 is SGHAT, CDR2 FQNNGV, per germline. Deletions cut 4 bases from V and 2 bases from J, with 11 bases between. This CDR3 has 14 residues. The CDR3 is CASSSSWINTEAFF. The CDR3 nucleotides are TGTGCCAGCAGCTCTAGTTGGATAAACACTGAAGCTTTCTTT. Supplemented by reference TRBV11-2 and TRBJ1-1, the full variable domain reads EAGVAQSPRYKIIEKRQSVAFWCNPISGHATLYWYQQILGQGPKLLIQFQNNGVVDDSQLPKDRFSAERLKGVDSTLKIQPAKLEDSAVYLCASSSSWINTEAFFGQGTRLTVV.

This chain connects TRBV14 to TRBJ1-2; D possibly corresponds to TRBD1 (5 bases). Per the germline V gene, CDR1 is SGHDN and CDR2 is FVKESK. This CDR3 has 15 amino acids. The V and J ends lost 1 base and 6 bases respectively, with 15 bases between them. CDR3 amino acids: CASSQVHSWGDGYTF. The CDR3 DNA follows: TGTGCCAGCAGCCAAGTCCATTCTTGGGGGGATGGCTACACCTTC.

The V gene is TRBV18, the J gene TRBJ2-7; the match to TRBD2 covers 7 bases. The germline gives CDR1 KGHSH, CDR2 LQKENI. The CDR3 consists of 13 residues. The V and J ends lost 2 bases and 5 bases, in that order; junction bases with no gene match: 3. The CDR3 reads CASSPRGGDEQYF. Written as DNA, the CDR3 is TGTGCCAGCTCACCAAGGGGAGGGGACGAGCAGTACTTC.

The chain recombines TRBV13 with TRBJ2-5; TRBD1 is a possible D gene (6 bases). The CDR3 length is 17 residues. V was pared by 4 bases and J by 5 bases, with 23 bases between. Germline CDR1 and CDR2: PRHDT and FYEKMQ (reference sequence). CDR3: CASSSPTGPDVRETQYF. The DNA for the CDR3 is TGTGCCAGCAGCTCCCCGACAGGACCGGATGTACGGGAGACCCAGTACTTC.

The chain combines TRBV5-4 with TRBJ2-5, with a weak D call TRBD2 (5 bases). This CDR3 is 17 amino acids long. Per the germline V gene, CDR1 is SGHNT and CDR2 is YYREEE (reference sequence). The V end was cut by 0 bases, the J end by 2 bases, with 17 bases between. Here the CDR3 reads CASSLVGRGILQETQYF. Written as DNA, the CDR3 is TGTGCCAGCAGCTTGGTAGGGAGAGGGATCCTTCAAGAGACCCAGTACTTC. Looking up the rest from reference TRBV5-4 and TRBJ2-5 gives the full variable domain: ETGVTQSPTHLIKTRGQQVTLRCSSQSGHNTVSWYQQALGQGPQFIFQYYREEENGRGNFPPRFSGLQFPNYSSELNVNALELDDSALYLCASSLVGRGILQETQYFGPGTRLLVL.

The genes are TRBV18 and TRBJ2-1, with D possibly TRBD1 on 6 matching bases. The CDR3 length is 15 residues. CDR1 is KGHSH, CDR2 LQKENI, per germline. Trimming took 2 bases from V and 10 from J, leaving 18 bases between them. The CDR3 here is CASSPGVVGAQEQFF. The CDR3, as DNA: TGTGCCAGCTCACCAGGGGTAGTGGGGGCCCAAGAGCAGTTCTTC.

The rearrangement links TRBV11-3 to TRBJ1-1, with TRBD1 matching 12 bases. V shed 5 bases and J 0 bases; nucleotides not matched to a gene: 10. The CDR3 spans 18 residues. Germline lookup yields CDR1 SGHNT and CDR2 YENEEA. CDR3 loop: CASSPGTGGAGVNTEAFF. The CDR3 coding sequence is TGTGCCAGCAGCCCCGGGACAGGGGGCGCAGGGGTGAACACTGAAGCTTTCTTT.

The CDR3 nucleotides are TGCAGCGTTGCCCCCCCCGGGACAGGGAGCCGTGAAGCTTTCTTT. Translated: CSVAPPGTGSREAFF. The chain employs TRBV29-1 and TRBJ1-1; TRBD1 matches 9 bases. Germline CDR1 reads SQVTM; CDR2 reads ANQGSEA. With 4 bases clipped from V and 7 bases from J, the junction kept 13 bases outside the gene matches. CDR3 length: 15 residues.

The chain uses TRBV28 and TRBJ2-5, with TRBD1 matching over 7 bases. Germline V CDR1 and CDR2: MDHEN, SYDVKM. J was trimmed by 2 bases and V by 5 bases; bases with no gene match: 5. The CDR3 loop spans 14 amino acids. The CDR3 DNA reads as TGTGCCAGCAGTCCGCCGGGACAGCAAGAGACCCAGTACTTC. This codes for CASSPPGQQETQYF.

The chain joins TRBV6-6 to TRBJ2-7; possibly TRBD1 for D (5 bases). Germline-derived CDR1 and CDR2 are MNHNY and SVGAGI (reference sequence). V lost 7 bases and J 3 bases, leaving 13 bases between the germline ends. This CDR3 comprises 13 residues. The chain's CDR3 is CASTTDMDYEQYV. The CDR3 nucleotides are TGTGCCAGCACCACGGACATGGACTACGAGCAGTACGTC.

The chain recombines TRBV5-6 with TRBJ1-1, with 9 bases that match TRBD1. CDR1 and CDR2 (germline): SGHDT, YYEEEE. After removal of 4 bases from V and 3 bases from J, the junction contained 4 bases not matched to a gene. The CDR3 totals 14 residues. CDR3 DNA sequence: TGTGCCAGCAGCACACGGGACAGGGACACTGAAGCTTTCTTT. Amino acids: CASSTRDRDTEAFF.

The DNA of the CDR3 is TGTGCCAGCAGCCAAGATTTTATGAACACTGAAGCTTTCTTT. Translation gives CASSQDFMNTEAFF. V and J are TRBV4-2 and TRBJ1-1, with D unresolved. Germline-derived CDR1 and CDR2 are LGHNA and YNFKEQ. Trimming stripped 0 bases from V and 0 bases from J, with 5 bases between. This CDR3 has 14 residues.

J is TRBJ2-7 and V is TRBV15, with 9 bases aligning to TRBD1. Germline lookup yields CDR1 LNHNV and CDR2 YYDKDF (reference sequence). V gave up 5 bases and J gave up 0 bases; unmatched junction bases: 8. This CDR3 comprises 16 residues. This chain's CDR3 is CATSDWDRESSYEQYF. The DNA for the CDR3 is TGTGCCACCAGCGATTGGGACAGGGAGAGCTCCTACGAGCAGTACTTC.

This chain uses TRBV7-2 with TRBJ2-1; D remains ambiguous. Trimming stripped 3 bases from V and 10 bases from J, with 16 bases between. Looked up from germline, CDR1 is SGHTA and CDR2 is FQGNSA. The CDR3 has 14 amino acids. CDR3 in amino acids: CASSLNRVSREQFF. CDR3 nucleotides: TGTGCCAGCAGCTTGAACCGGGTAAGCAGAGAGCAGTTCTTC. The full variable domain, completed using reference TRBV7-2 and TRBJ2-1, is GAGVSQSPSNKVTEKGKDVELRCDPISGHTALYWYRQSLGQGLEFLIYFQGNSAPDKSGLPSDRFSAERTGGSVSTLTIQRTQQEDSAVYLCASSLNRVSREQFFGPGTRLTVL.

Here the CDR3 reads CASSLVAGGQADTQYF. The CDR3 region has the DNA TGTGCCAGCAGCTTAGTTGCGGGGGGGCAGGCAGATACGCAGTATTTT. The chain couples TRBV11-3 to TRBJ2-3; 9 nucleotides agree with TRBD2. Losses at the gene ends were 1 base for V and 4 bases for J; bases not matched to a gene: 6. Germline V lookup: CDR1 SGHNT, CDR2 YENEEA. The CDR3 totals 16 residues.

The V gene is TRBV30, the J gene TRBJ2-3; a possible D gene is TRBD1 (6 bases). The CDR3 is 15 residues long. Germline CDR1 and CDR2: GTSNPN and SVGIG (reference sequence). V lost 1 base, J lost 6 bases, and 17 bases lay in between. CDR3 coding DNA: TGTGCCTGGAGTGCCGGGACAATGGGGTCGGATACGCAGTATTTT. It translates to CAWSAGTMGSDTQYF.